These 32 T cell receptor beta chains came from one sample sequenced in a study of T cell changes during pregnancy in multiple sclerosis. Generated by immunoSEQ multiplex PCR, the TCRdb table keeps only in-frame clones and is missing some. The sample shows roughly 32,000 clones, nearly 90% of them seen only once. The source material was CD8+ T cells from peripheral blood mononuclear cells, sampled in the third trimester of pregnancy. The receptors originated from a female donor with multiple sclerosis, enrolled in a pregnancy study.

This chain uses TRBV27 with TRBJ2-7; 7 nucleotides match TRBD2. V trimming: 0 bases; J trimming: 6 bases; junction bases outside the gene matches: 8. Germline assignment: CDR1 MNHEY and CDR2 SMNVEV (reference sequence). The CDR3 runs 15 residues. The CDR3 sequence: CASSLSGEGPVEQYF. Written as DNA, the CDR3 is TGTGCCAGCAGTTTATCGGGGGAGGGGCCCGTCGAGCAGTACTTC.

The chain couples TRBV7-3 to TRBJ2-6; 8 bases are shared with TRBD2. V trimming: 5 bases; J trimming: 0 bases; junction bases outside the gene matches: 9. The germline V gene encodes CDR1 SGHTA and CDR2 FQGTGA. CDR3 length: 18 residues. The CDR3 region is CASSPPGGSSSGANVLTF. CDR3 coding DNA: TGTGCCAGCAGCCCCCCGGGGGGGTCTAGCTCTGGGGCCAACGTCCTGACTTTC. The whole variable domain, remainder taken from reference TRBV7-3 and TRBJ2-6, is GAGVSQTPSNKVTEKGKYVELRCDPISGHTALYWYRQSLGQGPEFLIYFQGTGAADDSGLPNDRFFAVRPEGSVSTLKIQRTERGDSAVYLCASSPPGGSSSGANVLTFGAGSRLTVL.

J is TRBJ2-2 and V is TRBV9, with TRBD1 identical over 7 bases. The CDR3 extends over 17 amino acids. Germline CDR1 and CDR2: SGDLS and YYNGEE. J lost 5 bases, V lost 5 bases, and 15 bases had no gene match. The CDR3 loop is CASSHGQDQRRTGELFF. The CDR3, as DNA: TGTGCCAGCAGTCACGGACAGGATCAAAGGAGAACCGGGGAGCTGTTTTTT.

The chain combines TRBV18 with TRBJ2-7, with TRBD2 matching 9 bases. V dropped 3 bases and J dropped 2; count of bases not matched to a gene: 8. Germline V lookup: CDR1 KGHSH, CDR2 LQKENI. The CDR3 covers 16 residues. CDR3 DNA: TGTGCCAGCTCACCGGTACCGACTAGCGGCGCCTACGAGCAGTACTTC. This encodes CASSPVPTSGAYEQYF.

This clone was seen a single time. The CDR3 loop is CASTTQPDGGGIQYF. In DNA, the CDR3 is TGTGCCAGTACTACCCAACCTGATGGGGGAGGCATTCAGTACTTC. The chain couples TRBV6-1 to TRBJ2-4; weak D call: TRBD2 (6 bases). This CDR3 contains 15 residues. Per germline, CDR1 MNHNS and CDR2 SASEGT. The V and J ends lost 9 bases and 9 bases respectively, with 24 bases between them.

The chain employs TRBV2 and TRBJ2-1; TRBD2 is a possible D gene (6 bases). The CDR3 is 12 residues long. The V and J ends lost 7 bases and 5 bases respectively, with 9 bases between them. The V gene's germline CDR1 is SNHLY and CDR2 FYNNEI. As DNA, the CDR3 is TGTGCCAGCATTGCGGGGAACAATGAGCAGTTCTTC. It specifies CASIAGNNEQFF. The full variable domain, with the rest looked up from reference TRBV2 and TRBJ2-1, is EPEVTQTPSHQVTQMGQEVILRCVPISNHLYFYWYRQILGQKVEFLVSFYNNEISEKSEIFDDQFSVERPDGSNFTLKIRSTKLEDSAMYFCASIAGNNEQFFGPGTRLTVL.

This chain uses TRBV2 with TRBJ2-1; TRBD1 is a possible D gene (5 bases). This CDR3 has 17 residues. The germline V gene has CDR1 SNHLY and CDR2 FYNNEI. V lost 6 bases, J lost 2 bases, and 20 bases lay in between. The CDR3 protein is CASRGHWQGSAYNEQFF. The CDR3 DNA reads as TGTGCCAGCAGAGGGCATTGGCAGGGTTCCGCCTACAATGAGCAGTTCTTC.

V gene TRBV28 combines with J gene TRBJ2-7; TRBD2 matches at 16 bases. J lost 5 bases, V lost 5 bases, and 12 bases had no gene match. CDR3 size: 18 residues. From germline, CDR1 is MDHEN and CDR2 SYDVKM. The DNA of the CDR3 is TGTGCCAGCAGTACCCGCGGGACTAGCGGGAGGGCCAGTGACGAGCAGTACTTC. Translating it yields CASSTRGTSGRASDEQYF.

In DNA, the CDR3 is TGTGCCAGCAGTGGGGGTGGGACAGGGAATTATGGCTACACCTTC. Translating gives CASSGGGTGNYGYTF. The V and J genes are TRBV9 and TRBJ1-2; 9 positions agree with TRBD1. CDR1 and CDR2 (germline): SGDLS, YYNGEE. CDR3 length: 15 amino acids. With V trimmed by 5 bases and J by 5 bases, 10 bases remained unmatched.

In this sample, this clone turned up once. The chain carries TRBV9 and TRBJ2-3; D is undetermined. Germline loops: CDR1 SGDLS, CDR2 YYNGEE. V was cut by 4 bases and J by 4 bases, with 10 bases left in between. This CDR3 contains 13 residues. CDR3: CASSPRMADTQYF. DNA of the CDR3: TGTGCCAGCAGCCCGAGGATGGCAGATACGCAGTATTTT.

The V call is TRBV9, the J call TRBJ2-1; 12 positions agree with TRBD2. The CDR3 is made up of 11 amino acids. V lost 7 bases, J lost 12 bases, and 2 bases stayed unmatched. Germline loops: CDR1 SGDLS, CDR2 YYNGEE. CDR3 loop: CASGGLAGQFF. Here the CDR3 DNA reads TGTGCCAGCGGGGGACTAGCGGGGCAGTTCTTC.

This clone was counted once. The chain carries TRBV29-1 and TRBJ1-2; TRBD1 matches at 11 bases. Germline V CDR1 and CDR2: SQVTM, ANQGSEA. V lost 2 bases to trimming and J lost 4 bases; unmatched junction nucleotides: 18. The CDR3 totals 19 residues. In DNA, the CDR3 is TGCAGCGTTGAACTCCTCTACGGACAGGGGGCCGAACCCCCCTATGGCTACACCTTC. It specifies CSVELLYGQGAEPPYGYTF. Drawing the rest from reference TRBV29-1 and TRBJ1-2, the complete variable domain is SAVISQKPSRDICQRGTSLTIQCQVDSQVTMMFWYRQQPGQSLTLIATANQGSEATYESGFVIDKFPISRPNLTFSTLTVSNMSPEDSSIYLCSVELLYGQGAEPPYGYTFGSGTRLTVV.

Written as DNA, the CDR3 is TGTGCCAGCAGCTTAGCTTCGGCCAGGAACTATGGCTACACCTTC. This gives the protein CASSLASARNYGYTF. The V call is TRBV7-8, the J call TRBJ1-2; no clear D gene. Per germline, CDR1 SGHVS and CDR2 FQNEAQ. The CDR3 covers 15 residues. Between the trimmed V and J ends, which lost 0 bases and 2 bases, there was a span of 10 bases.

The chain couples TRBV29-1 to TRBJ1-1; TRBD1 aligns across 7 bases. V lost 8 bases, J lost 4 bases, and 16 bases stayed unmatched. The CDR3 extends over 15 amino acids. CDR1 SQVTM and CDR2 ANQGSEA come from the germline V gene. CDR3 region: CSSVGQSGGLTEAFF. The DNA for the CDR3 is TGCAGCTCCGTGGGCCAATCAGGGGGTCTCACTGAAGCTTTCTTT.

The chain employs TRBV27 and TRBJ2-3; 8 bases are a match to TRBD2. This CDR3 spans 15 amino acids. Germline V lookup: CDR1 MNHEY, CDR2 SMNVEV (reference sequence). The junction had 6 bases not matched to a gene; V was cut back by 2 bases and J by 5 bases. CDR3 nucleotide sequence: TGTGCCAGCAGTTTAAGGGCGGGGGGAGAAGATACGCAGTATTTT. This translates into CASSLRAGGEDTQYF.

A remark on this clone: At one of its ends the junction is not consistent with the germline gene, which may arise from a read error. This chain joins TRBV4-1 and TRBJ1-4; 7 bases are a match to TRBD1. This CDR3 is built from 13 residues. Germline V CDR1 and CDR2: MGHRA, YSYEKL. The CDR3 here is CASSQGNPGQRIF. For the CDR3, the DNA is TGCGCCAGCAGCCAAGGAAATCCGGGACAGCGTATTTTT.

The gene calls are TRBV14 and TRBJ1-1, with D tentatively TRBD1 (5 bases). V gave up 4 bases and J gave up 5 bases, with 14 bases separating them. This CDR3 spans 14 amino acids. CDR1 is SGHDN, CDR2 FVKESK, per germline. CDR3 bases: TGTGCCAGCAGCCGAGAAAAATCAGGGACTGAAGCTTTCTTT. This gives the protein CASSREKSGTEAFF. Using reference TRBV14 and TRBJ1-1 for the parts outside the CDR3, the full variable domain is EAGVTQFPSHSVIEKGQTVTLRCDPISGHDNLYWYRRVMGKEIKFLLHFVKESKQDESGMPNNRFLAERTGGTYSTLKVQPAELEDSGVYFCASSREKSGTEAFFGQGTRLTVV.

V usage is TRBV4-2 and J usage is TRBJ1-1, with D possibly TRBD1 on 5 matching bases. Germline CDR1 reads LGHNA; CDR2 reads YNFKEQ. The CDR3 extends over 16 amino acids. V lost 2 bases and J lost 3, with 16 bases in between. The CDR3 DNA follows: TGTGCCAGCAGCCAATTTCGGAGGGACGGCTACACTGAAGCTTTCTTT. It encodes CASSQFRRDGYTEAFF.

The chain carries TRBV10-3 and TRBJ1-2; TRBD1 agrees at 10 bases. With V trimmed by 6 bases and J by 3 bases, 10 bases remained unmatched. The germline CDR1 and CDR2 sequences are ENHRY and SYGVKD. This CDR3 is 16 amino acids long. The CDR3 is CAIRGQGPLSDYGYTF. CDR3 DNA: TGTGCCATCAGGGGACAGGGGCCCTTAAGCGACTATGGCTACACCTTC.

This clone was observed a few times. This rearrangement joins TRBV19 to TRBJ1-5; no clear D. CDR3 length equals 13 residues. Germline assignment: CDR1 LNHDA and CDR2 SQIVND (reference sequence). With 5 bases removed from V and 2 bases from J, the gap between germline ends came to 7 bases. The CDR3 DNA reads TGTGCCAGTAGTCTGTTTGGCAATCAGCCCCAGCATTTT. Protein sequence: CASSLFGNQPQHF.

In its sample, this clone was seen once. The rearrangement links TRBV2 to TRBJ1-1; 7 bases are shared with TRBD1. Trimming cost V 1 base and J 2 bases; bases outside gene matches: 7. This CDR3 contains 16 residues. Germline CDR1 and CDR2: SNHLY and FYNNEI. CDR3 nucleotides: TGTGCCAGCAGTGAAGTTTCAGGGGGGACTAACACTGAAGCTTTCTTT. Translating gives CASSEVSGGTNTEAFF.

The chain carries TRBV15 and TRBJ2-1, with D hard to call. This CDR3 region has 14 residues. The germline V gene encodes CDR1 LNHNV and CDR2 YYDKDF (reference sequence). Trimming took off 6 bases at V and 0 bases at J, with 9 bases between the two ends. The CDR3 spells CATSPWSSYNEQFF. The CDR3 region has the DNA TGTGCCACCAGTCCTTGGAGCTCCTACAATGAGCAGTTCTTC.

The V and J genes are TRBV5-6 and TRBJ2-7, with 11 bases matching TRBD2. Germline loops: CDR1 SGHDT, CDR2 YYEEEE. The CDR3 is made up of 19 amino acids. Trimming removed 4 bases from V and 0 bases from J; junction bases left unmatched: 15. The CDR3 region has the DNA TGTGCCAGCAGCCCACAGCCCGGGACTAGCGGATGGAGCTCCTACGAGCAGTACTTC. This gives the protein CASSPQPGTSGWSSYEQYF.

The chain uses TRBV5-4 and TRBJ1-5; maybe TRBD1 (6 bases). Per the germline V gene, CDR1 is SGHNT and CDR2 is YYREEE (reference sequence). This CDR3 contains 14 residues. Trimming stripped 0 bases from V and 6 bases from J, with 10 bases between. The chain's CDR3 is CASSLAGGAQPQHF. The CDR3 nucleotides are TGTGCCAGCAGCTTGGCCGGGGGGGCTCAGCCCCAGCATTTT.

This clone was seen more than once but under ten times. Other DNA sequences in the same sample also yield this CDR3. The chain couples TRBV7-3 to TRBJ2-1; 8 bases match TRBD2. Germline-derived CDR1 and CDR2 are SGHTA and FQGTGA. Trimming removed 5 bases from V and 4 bases from J; junction bases left unmatched: 4. This CDR3 has 14 amino acids. DNA of the CDR3: TGTGCCAGCAGCCCCGGGGGGGGTTACAATGAGCAGTTCTTC. Amino acids: CASSPGGGYNEQFF.

The chain combines TRBV30 with TRBJ2-3; TRBD2 agrees at 11 bases. Trimming removed 2 bases from V and 2 bases from J; junction bases left unmatched: 9. CDR1 and CDR2 from the germline V gene are GTSNPN and SVGIG (reference sequence). There are 17 residues in the CDR3. CDR3 coding DNA: TGTGCCTGGAGTCCTCCTAGCGGGAGGACTTCCACAGATACGCAGTATTTT. It specifies CAWSPPSGRTSTDTQYF. The variable domain in full, with the rest retrieved from reference TRBV30 and TRBJ2-3, is SQTIHQWPATLVQPVGSPLSLECTVEGTSNPNLYWYRQAAGRGLQLLFYSVGIGQISSEVPQNLSASRPQDRQFILSSKKLLLSDSGFYLCAWSPPSGRTSTDTQYFGPGTRLTVL.

The V call is TRBV27, the J call TRBJ2-2, with D possibly TRBD1 on 5 matching bases. The CDR3 extends over 14 amino acids. V dropped 10 bases and J dropped 0 bases, with 12 bases sitting between them. Germline values: CDR1 MNHEY, CDR2 SMNVEV (reference sequence). The CDR3 DNA sequence: TGTGCCACCCGGACATCGACGAACACCGGGGAGCTGTTTTTT. This encodes CATRTSTNTGELFF.

The genes are TRBV30 and TRBJ2-7, with no clear D. V lost 1 base and J lost 3, with 13 bases in between. The CDR3 is made up of 14 amino acids. Germline CDR1 GTSNPN, CDR2 SVGIG (reference sequence). The CDR3 loop is CAWSDLSKLYEQYF. The CDR3 DNA reads as TGTGCCTGGAGTGATCTATCAAAACTCTACGAGCAGTACTTC. The full variable domain, with the rest looked up from reference TRBV30 and TRBJ2-7, is SQTIHQWPATLVQPVGSPLSLECTVEGTSNPNLYWYRQAAGRGLQLLFYSVGIGQISSEVPQNLSASRPQDRQFILSSKKLLLSDSGFYLCAWSDLSKLYEQYFGPGTRLTVT.

The chain carries TRBV30 and TRBJ1-1; D is undetermined. Germline V gene lookup returns CDR1 GTSNPN and CDR2 SVGIG (reference sequence). CDR3 length: 13 residues. Between the trimmed V and J ends, which lost 2 bases and 0 bases, there was a span of 7 bases. CDR3 in amino acids: CAWSFGVNTEAFF. The CDR3 nucleotides read TGTGCCTGGAGTTTCGGGGTGAACACTGAAGCTTTCTTT.

The CDR3 sequence: CASSAGGGGSYEQYF. The DNA for the CDR3 is TGTGCCAGTAGTGCCGGGGGGGGTGGGTCCTACGAGCAGTACTTC. This chain joins TRBV19 and TRBJ2-7; 8 nucleotides line up with TRBD2. Germline V CDR1 and CDR2: LNHDA, SQIVND (reference sequence). The CDR3 covers 15 residues. V lost 5 bases to trimming and J lost 1 base; unmatched junction nucleotides: 7. The variable domain in full, with the rest retrieved from reference TRBV19 and TRBJ2-7, is DGGITQSPKYLFRKEGQNVTLSCEQNLNHDAMYWYRQDPGQGLRLIYYSQIVNDFQKGDIAEGYSVSREKKESFPLTVTSAQKNPTAFYLCASSAGGGGSYEQYFGPGTRLTVT.

This chain uses TRBV28 with TRBJ2-1, with 13 bases that match TRBD2. J gave up 4 bases and V 2 bases, and 8 bases lay outside the gene matches. The CDR3 length is 18 residues. Germline V lookup: CDR1 MDHEN, CDR2 SYDVKM. Here the CDR3 reads CASSLRIGTSGTYNEQFF. The CDR3 nucleotides are TGTGCCAGCAGTTTACGAATAGGGACTAGCGGGACTTACAATGAGCAGTTCTTC.

This clone appeared a single time. The V call is TRBV5-1, the J call TRBJ2-1; 8 bases agree with TRBD1. The CDR3 extends over 15 amino acids. Trimming at V came to 0 bases and at J to 5 bases, leaving 4 bases not matched to a gene. CDR1 is SGHRS and CDR2 is YFSETQ in the germline V gene. This chain's CDR3 is CASSLGDRRDNEQFF. The CDR3 DNA is TGCGCCAGCAGCTTGGGGGACAGGCGGGACAATGAGCAGTTCTTC.